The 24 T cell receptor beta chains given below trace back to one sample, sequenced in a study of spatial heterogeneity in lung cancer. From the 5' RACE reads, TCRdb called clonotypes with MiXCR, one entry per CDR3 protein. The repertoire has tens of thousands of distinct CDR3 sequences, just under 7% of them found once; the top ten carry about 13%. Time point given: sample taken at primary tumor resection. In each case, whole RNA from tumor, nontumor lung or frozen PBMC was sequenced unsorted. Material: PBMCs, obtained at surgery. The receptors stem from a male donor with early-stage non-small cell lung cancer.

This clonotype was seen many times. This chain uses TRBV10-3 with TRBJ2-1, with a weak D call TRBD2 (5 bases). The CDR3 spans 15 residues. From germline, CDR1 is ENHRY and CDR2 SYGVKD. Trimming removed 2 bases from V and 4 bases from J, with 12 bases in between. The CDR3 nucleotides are TGTGCCATCAGTGAGACAGACGGACTGTACAATGAGCAGTTCTTC. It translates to CAISETDGLYNEQFF.

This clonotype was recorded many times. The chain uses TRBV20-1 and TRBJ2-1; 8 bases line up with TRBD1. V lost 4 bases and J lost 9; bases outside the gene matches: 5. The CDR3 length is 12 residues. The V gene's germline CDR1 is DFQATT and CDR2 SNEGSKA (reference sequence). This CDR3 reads CSAIDRGREQFF. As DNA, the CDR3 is TGCAGTGCTATAGACAGGGGACGTGAGCAGTTCTTC.

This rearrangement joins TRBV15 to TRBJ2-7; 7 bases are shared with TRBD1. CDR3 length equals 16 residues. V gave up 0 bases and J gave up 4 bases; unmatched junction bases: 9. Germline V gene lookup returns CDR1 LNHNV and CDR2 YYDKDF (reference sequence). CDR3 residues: CATSREEGTASYEQYF. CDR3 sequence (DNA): TGTGCCACCAGCAGAGAGGAAGGGACAGCATCATACGAGCAGTACTTC.

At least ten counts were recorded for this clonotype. The CDR3 is CASRHTGKLFF. DNA for the CDR3: TGTGCCAGCAGGCACACAGGAAAACTGTTTTTT. V usage is TRBV6-5 and J usage is TRBJ1-4; maybe TRBD1 (5 bases). This CDR3 region has 11 residues. CDR1 is MNHEY, CDR2 SVGAGI, per germline. V dropped 6 bases and J dropped 10 bases, with 9 bases sitting between them.

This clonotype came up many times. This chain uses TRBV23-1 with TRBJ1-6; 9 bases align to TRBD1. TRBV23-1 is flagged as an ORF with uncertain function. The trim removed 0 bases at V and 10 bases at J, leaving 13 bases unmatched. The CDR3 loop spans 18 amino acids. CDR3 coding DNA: TGCGCCAGCAGTCAATCGTCTGGGGGGGGACAGGGTTTATCACCCCTCCACTTT. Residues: CASSQSSGGGQGLSPLHF.

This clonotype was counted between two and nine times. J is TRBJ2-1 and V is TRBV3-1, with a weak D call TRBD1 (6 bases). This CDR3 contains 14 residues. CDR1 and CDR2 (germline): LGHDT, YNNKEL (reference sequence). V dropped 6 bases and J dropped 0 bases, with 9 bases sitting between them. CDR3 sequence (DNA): TGTGCCAGCAGAGGGACAAACTCCTACAATGAGCAGTTCTTC. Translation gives CASRGTNSYNEQFF.

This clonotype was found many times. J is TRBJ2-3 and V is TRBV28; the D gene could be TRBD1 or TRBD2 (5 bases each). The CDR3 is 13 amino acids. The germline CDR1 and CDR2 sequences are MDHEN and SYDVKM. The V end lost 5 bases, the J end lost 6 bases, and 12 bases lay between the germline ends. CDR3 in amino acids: CASSPGPGDTQYF. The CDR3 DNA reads TGTGCCAGCAGTCCGGGACCGGGGGATACGCAGTATTTT.

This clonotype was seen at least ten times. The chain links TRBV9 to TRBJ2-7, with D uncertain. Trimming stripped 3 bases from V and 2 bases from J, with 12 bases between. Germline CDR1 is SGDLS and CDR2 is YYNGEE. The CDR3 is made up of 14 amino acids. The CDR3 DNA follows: TGTGCCAGCAGCGAGGGCCCTCTCCCCTACGAGCAGTACTTC. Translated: CASSEGPLPYEQYF.

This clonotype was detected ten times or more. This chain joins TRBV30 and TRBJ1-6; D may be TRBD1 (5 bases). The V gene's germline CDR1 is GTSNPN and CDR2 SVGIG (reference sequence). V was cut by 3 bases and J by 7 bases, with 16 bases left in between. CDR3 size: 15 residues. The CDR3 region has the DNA TGTGCCTGGAGACCCCCAGGGTACACGAATTCACCCCTCCACTTT. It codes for CAWRPPGYTNSPLHF.

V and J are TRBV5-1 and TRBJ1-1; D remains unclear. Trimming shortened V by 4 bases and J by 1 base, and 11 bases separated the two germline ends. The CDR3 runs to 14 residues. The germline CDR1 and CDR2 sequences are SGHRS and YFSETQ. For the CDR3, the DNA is TGCGCCAGCAGCGGAACAGTCGAGAACACTGAAGCTTTCTTT. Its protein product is CASSGTVENTEAFF. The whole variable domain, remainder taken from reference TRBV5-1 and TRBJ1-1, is KAGVTQTPRYLIKTRGQQVTLSCSPISGHRSVSWYQQTPGQGLQFLFEYFSETQRNKGNFPGRFSGRQFSNSRSEMNVSTLELGDSALYLCASSGTVENTEAFFGQGTRLTVV.

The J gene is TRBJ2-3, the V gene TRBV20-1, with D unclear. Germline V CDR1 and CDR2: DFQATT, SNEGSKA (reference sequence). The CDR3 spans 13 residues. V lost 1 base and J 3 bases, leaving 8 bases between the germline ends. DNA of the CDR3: TGCAGTGCTAGAGTCCCCGGGACAGATACGCAGTATTTT. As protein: CSARVPGTDTQYF.

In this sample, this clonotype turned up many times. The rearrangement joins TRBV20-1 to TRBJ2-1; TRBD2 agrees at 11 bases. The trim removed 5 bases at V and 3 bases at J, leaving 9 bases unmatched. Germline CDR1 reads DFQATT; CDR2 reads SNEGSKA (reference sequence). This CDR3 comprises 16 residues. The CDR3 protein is CSALKTSGNFYNEQFF. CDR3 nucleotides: TGCAGTGCTCTTAAGACTAGCGGGAACTTCTACAATGAGCAGTTCTTC.

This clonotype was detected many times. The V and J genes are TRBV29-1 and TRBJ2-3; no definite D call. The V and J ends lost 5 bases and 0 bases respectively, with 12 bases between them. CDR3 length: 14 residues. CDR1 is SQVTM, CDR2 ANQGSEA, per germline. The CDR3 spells CSVIALRSTDTQYF. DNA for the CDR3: TGCAGCGTTATAGCCCTTAGAAGCACAGATACGCAGTATTTT.

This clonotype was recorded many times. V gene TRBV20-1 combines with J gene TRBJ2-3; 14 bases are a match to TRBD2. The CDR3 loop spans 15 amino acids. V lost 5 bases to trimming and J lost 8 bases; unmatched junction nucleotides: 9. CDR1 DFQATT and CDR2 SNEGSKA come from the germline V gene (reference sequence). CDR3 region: CSAPAGLAGEGTQYF. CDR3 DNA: TGCAGTGCTCCCGCGGGACTAGCGGGAGAAGGTACGCAGTATTTT.

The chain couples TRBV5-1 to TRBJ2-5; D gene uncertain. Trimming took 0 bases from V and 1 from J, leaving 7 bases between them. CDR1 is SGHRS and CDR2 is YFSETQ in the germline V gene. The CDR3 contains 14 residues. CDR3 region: CASSLVERQETQYF. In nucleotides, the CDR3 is TGCGCCAGCAGCTTGGTGGAGCGCCAAGAGACCCAGTACTTC.

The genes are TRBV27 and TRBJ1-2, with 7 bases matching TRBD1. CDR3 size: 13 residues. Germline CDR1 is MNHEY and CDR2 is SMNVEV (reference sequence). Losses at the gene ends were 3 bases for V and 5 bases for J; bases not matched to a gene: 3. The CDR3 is CASSFPGGYGYTF. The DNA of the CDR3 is TGTGCCAGCAGTTTCCCAGGGGGATATGGCTACACCTTC.

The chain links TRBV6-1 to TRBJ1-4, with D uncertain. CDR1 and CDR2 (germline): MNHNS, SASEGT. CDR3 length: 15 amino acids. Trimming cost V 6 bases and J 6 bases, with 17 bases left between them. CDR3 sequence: CASSLPFLRDEKLFF. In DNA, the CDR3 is TGTGCCAGCAGCCTCCCGTTTCTTCGCGATGAAAAACTGTTTTTT.

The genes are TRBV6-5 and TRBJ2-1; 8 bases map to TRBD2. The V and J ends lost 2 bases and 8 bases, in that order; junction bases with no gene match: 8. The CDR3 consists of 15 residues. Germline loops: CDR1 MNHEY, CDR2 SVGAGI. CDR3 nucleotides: TGTGCCAGCAGTTACCGCCGGGAGGGGTTGGATGAGCAGTTCTTC. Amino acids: CASSYRREGLDEQFF.

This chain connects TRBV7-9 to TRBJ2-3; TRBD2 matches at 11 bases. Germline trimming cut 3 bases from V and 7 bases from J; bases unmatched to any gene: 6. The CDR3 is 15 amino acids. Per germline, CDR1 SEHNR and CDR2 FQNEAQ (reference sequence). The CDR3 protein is CASSFSGGADHTQYF. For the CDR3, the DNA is TGTGCCAGCAGCTTTAGCGGGGGGGCCGATCATACGCAGTATTTT.

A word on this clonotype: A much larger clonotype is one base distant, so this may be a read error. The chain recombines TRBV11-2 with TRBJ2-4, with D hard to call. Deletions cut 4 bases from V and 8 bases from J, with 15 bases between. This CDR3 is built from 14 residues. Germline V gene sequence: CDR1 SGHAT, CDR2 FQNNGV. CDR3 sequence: CASSSRASVDIQYF. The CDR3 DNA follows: TGTGCCAGCAGCTCCCGGGCCTCCGTGGACATTCAGTACTTC.

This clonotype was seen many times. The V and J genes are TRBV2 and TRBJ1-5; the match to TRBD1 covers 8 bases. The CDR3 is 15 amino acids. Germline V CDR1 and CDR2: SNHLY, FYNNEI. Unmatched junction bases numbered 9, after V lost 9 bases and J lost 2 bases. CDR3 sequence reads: CASGGLDRGNQPQHF. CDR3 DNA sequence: TGTGCCAGTGGCGGACTGGACAGGGGCAATCAGCCCCAGCATTTT.

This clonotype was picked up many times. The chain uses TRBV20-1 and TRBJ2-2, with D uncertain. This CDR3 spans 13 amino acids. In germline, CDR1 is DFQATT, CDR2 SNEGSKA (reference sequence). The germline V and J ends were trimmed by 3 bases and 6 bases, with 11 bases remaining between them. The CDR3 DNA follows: TGCAGTGCTAGGACGAATCTAGCCGGGGAGCTGTTTTTT. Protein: CSARTNLAGELFF.

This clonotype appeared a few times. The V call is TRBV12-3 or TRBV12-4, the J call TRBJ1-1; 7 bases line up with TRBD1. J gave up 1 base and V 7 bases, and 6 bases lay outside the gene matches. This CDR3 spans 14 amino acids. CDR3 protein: CASKQGRANTEAFF. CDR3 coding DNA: TGTGCCAGCAAACAGGGGAGAGCGAACACTGAAGCTTTCTTT.

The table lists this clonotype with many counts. Here the CDR3 DNA reads TGCAGTGCTCTTACAGGGGGAACCACAGATACGCAGTATTTT. Translation: CSALTGGTTDTQYF. V gene TRBV20-1 combines with J gene TRBJ2-3; 8 bases fit TRBD1. The germline CDR1 and CDR2 sequences are DFQATT and SNEGSKA (reference sequence). This CDR3 region has 14 residues. V lost 5 bases, J lost 2 bases, and 6 bases stayed unmatched.